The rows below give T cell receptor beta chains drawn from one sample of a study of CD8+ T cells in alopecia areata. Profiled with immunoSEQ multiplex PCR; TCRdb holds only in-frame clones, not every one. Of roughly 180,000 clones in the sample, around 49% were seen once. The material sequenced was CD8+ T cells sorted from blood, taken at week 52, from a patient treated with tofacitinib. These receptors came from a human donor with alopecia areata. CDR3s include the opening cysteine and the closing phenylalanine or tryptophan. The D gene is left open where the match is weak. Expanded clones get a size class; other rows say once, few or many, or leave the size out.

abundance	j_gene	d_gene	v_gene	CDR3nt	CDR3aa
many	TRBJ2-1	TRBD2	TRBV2	TGTGCCAGCAGTGAAGCGAAGGCTAGCGGGGGGTTGGATGAGCAGTTCTTC	CASSEAKASGGLDEQFF
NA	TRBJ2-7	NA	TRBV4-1	TGCGCCAGCAGCCAAGTATGGAGCGCATCCGAGCAGTACTTC	CASSQVWSASEQYF
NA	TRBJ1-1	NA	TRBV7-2	TGTGCCAGCAGCTTATCTAACCAGGGCTCTGAAGCTTTCTTT	CASSLSNQGSEAFF
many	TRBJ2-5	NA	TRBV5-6	TGTGCCAGCAGCCGCCTCCAGGACTTGTACCAAGAGACCCAGTACTTC	CASSRLQDLYQETQYF
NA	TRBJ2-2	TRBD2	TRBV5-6	TGTGCCAGCAGTGGACTAGCGGGGACCGGGGAGCTGTTTTTT	CASSGLAGTGELFF
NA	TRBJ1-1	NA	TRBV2	TGTGCCAGCATTGGGGGCCCTGAAGCTTTCTTT	CASIGGPEAFF
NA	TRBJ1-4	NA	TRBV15	TGTGCCACCAGCAGAGGAAGCTGGAATGAAAAACTGTTTTTT	CATSRGSWNEKLFF
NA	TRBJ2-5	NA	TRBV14	TGTGCCAGCAGCCAAGGAGGGGAAGAGACCCAGTACTTC	CASSQGGEETQYF
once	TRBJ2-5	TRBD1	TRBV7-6	TGTGCCAGCAGCCAGACGACAGGGGGGCAAGAGACCCAGTACTTC	CASSQTTGGQETQYF
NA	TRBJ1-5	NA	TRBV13	TGTGCCAGCAGCTTAGGCCCAGGGAGTCAGCCCCAGCATTTT	CASSLGPGSQPQHF
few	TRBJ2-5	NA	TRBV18	TGTGCCAGCTCACAAGGGTCAACCCAAGAGACCCAGTACTTC	CASSQGSTQETQYF
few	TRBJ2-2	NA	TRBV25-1	TGTGCCAGCAGTGAGCGGACTGCGAACACCGGGGAGCTGTTTTTT	CASSERTANTGELFF
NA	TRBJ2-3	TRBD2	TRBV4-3	TGCGCCAGCAGCCAGCTGGCAGCGGGGGGAATAGATACGCAGTATTTT	CASSQLAAGGIDTQYF
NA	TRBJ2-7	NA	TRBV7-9	TGTGCCAGCAGCTTAGGAGAATTCTACGAGCAGTACTTC	CASSLGEFYEQYF
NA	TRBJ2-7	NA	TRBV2	TGTGCCAGCAGTCCTCAGGGAACCTACGAGCAGTACTTC	CASSPQGTYEQYF
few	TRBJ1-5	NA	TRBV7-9	TGTGCCAGCAGCTGGGCCCCTCGCAATCAGCCCCAGCATTTT	CASSWAPRNQPQHF
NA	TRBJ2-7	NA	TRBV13	TGTGCCAGCAGCTTTACAGGGAGCAGCTCCTACGAGCAGTACTTC	CASSFTGSSSYEQYF
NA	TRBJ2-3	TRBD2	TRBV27	TGTGCCAGCAGTTTTCGGACTAGCGGAAATACGCAGTATTTT	CASSFRTSGNTQYF
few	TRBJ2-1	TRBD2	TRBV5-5	TGTGCCAGCAGCCCGGGACTAGCGGGGCCTGAGCAGTTCTTC	CASSPGLAGPEQFF
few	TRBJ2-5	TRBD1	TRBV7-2	TGTGCCAGCAGCTTACTAGGGACAGGGGGGGAGACCCAGTACTTC	CASSLLGTGGETQYF
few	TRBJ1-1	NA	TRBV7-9	TGTGCCAGCAGCTTAGGGCGGATGAACACTGAAGCTTTCTTT	CASSLGRMNTEAFF
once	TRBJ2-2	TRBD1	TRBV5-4	TGTGCCAGCAGCTTGGCCCCCGGGACAGCGAACACCGGGGAGCTGTTTTTT	CASSLAPGTANTGELFF
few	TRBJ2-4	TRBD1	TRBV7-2	TGTGCCAGCAGCTTCACCCAAGACAGGGCGCAGTACTTC	CASSFTQDRAQYF
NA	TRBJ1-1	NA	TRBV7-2	TGTGCCAGCAGCTTAGGTTCAGGGATGAACACTGAAGCTTTCTTT	CASSLGSGMNTEAFF
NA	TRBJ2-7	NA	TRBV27	TGTGCCATCCTGGCCGGGGCCGAGCAGTACTTC	CAILAGAEQYF
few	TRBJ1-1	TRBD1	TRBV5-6	TGTGCCAGCAGCTTGAAGGGGGCTCTATCTGAAGCTTTCTTT	CASSLKGALSEAFF
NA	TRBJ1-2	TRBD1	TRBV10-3	TGTGCCATCACAGGGGGCGATCGGGACTACACCTTC	CAITGGDRDYTF
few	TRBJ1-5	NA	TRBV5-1	TGCGCCAGCAGCTTGGAGGGGAATGGCAATCAGCCCCAGCATTTT	CASSLEGNGNQPQHF
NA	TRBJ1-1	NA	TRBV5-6	TGTGCCAGCAGCCCCACAGGGTACCCTGAAGCTTTCTTT	CASSPTGYPEAFF
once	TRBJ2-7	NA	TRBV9	TGTGCCAGCAGCGTAGGAGGGACATTCTGGGAGCAGTACTTC	CASSVGGTFWEQYF
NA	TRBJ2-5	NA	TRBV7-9	TGTGCCAGCTCCCCGGGGGCCAAAGAGACCCAGTACTTC	CASSPGAKETQYF
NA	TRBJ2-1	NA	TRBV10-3	TGTGCCATCAGACTCTACAATGAGCAGTTCTTC	CAIRLYNEQFF
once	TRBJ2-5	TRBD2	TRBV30	TGTGCCTGGGTGTACAAGGGACTAGCGGGGGGGACCCAGTACTTC	CAWVYKGLAGGTQYF
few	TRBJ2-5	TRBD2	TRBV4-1	TGCGCCAGCAGCCAAGATCCGACTAGCTTTTCCCAAGAGACCCAGTACTTC	CASSQDPTSFSQETQYF
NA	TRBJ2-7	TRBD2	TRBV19	TGTGCCAGTAGTACCCCCGGCGGGGGCTCCTACGAGCAGTACTTC	CASSTPGGGSYEQYF
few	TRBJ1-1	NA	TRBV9	TGTGCCAGCAGCGTAGGGGGTTACACTGAAGCTTTCTTT	CASSVGGYTEAFF
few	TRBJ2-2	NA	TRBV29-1	TGCAGCGTCCCCAGGGGTCCCGGGGAGCTGTTTTTT	CSVPRGPGELFF
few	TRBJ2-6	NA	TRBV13	TGTGCCAGCAGCTTAGTAGGCTCTGGGGCCAACGTCCTGACTTTC	CASSLVGSGANVLTF
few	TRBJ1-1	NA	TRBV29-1	TGCAGCGTTGAGATGAACACTGAAGCTTTCTTT	CSVEMNTEAFF
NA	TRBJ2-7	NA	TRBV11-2	TGTGCCAGCAGCTTACCCGGGACGTCCTACGAGCAGTACTTC	CASSLPGTSYEQYF
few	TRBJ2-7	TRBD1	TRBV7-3	TGTGCCAGCAGCTGGGGACAGGGAAACGAGCAGTACTTC	CASSWGQGNEQYF
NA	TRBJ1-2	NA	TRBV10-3	TGTGCCATCAGCGAACACGGATCCTATGGCTACACCTTC	CAISEHGSYGYTF
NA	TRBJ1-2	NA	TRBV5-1	TGCGCCAGCAGCTTGAACATCTATGGCTACACCTTC	CASSLNIYGYTF
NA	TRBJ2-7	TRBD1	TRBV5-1	TGCGCCAGCAGCTCAGGACAGGGGACGACCTACGAGCAGTACTTC	CASSSGQGTTYEQYF
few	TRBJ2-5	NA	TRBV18	TGTGCCAGCTCACCACCGTCATCAGAGACCCAGTACTTC	CASSPPSSETQYF
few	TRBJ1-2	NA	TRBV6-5	TGTGCCAGCAGTCCCCAGACAGCTAACTATGGCTACACCTTC	CASSPQTANYGYTF
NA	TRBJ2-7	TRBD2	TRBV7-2	TGTGCCAGCAGCTTACGGACTAGAGACGAGCAGTACTTC	CASSLRTRDEQYF
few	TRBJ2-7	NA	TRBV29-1	TGCAGCGTTGAAGACCCCTACGAGCAGTACTTC	CSVEDPYEQYF
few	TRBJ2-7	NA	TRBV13	TGTGCCAGCAGCTTTAATCAGGGGGGGTACGAGCAGTACTTC	CASSFNQGGYEQYF
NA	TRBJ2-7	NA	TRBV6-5	TGTGCCAGCACCCTTGGGGACGAGCAGTACTTC	CASTLGDEQYF
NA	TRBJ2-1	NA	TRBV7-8	TGTGCCAGCAGTTGGACAGAACACCTCAATGAGCAGTTCTTC	CASSWTEHLNEQFF
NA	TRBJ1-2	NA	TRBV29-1	TGCAGCGTTGCCGACCCAGATGCTGGCTATGGCTACACCTTC	CSVADPDAGYGYTF
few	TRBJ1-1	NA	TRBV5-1	TGCGCCAGCAGCTTGGGCAGGGATGCTTTCTTT	CASSLGRDAFF
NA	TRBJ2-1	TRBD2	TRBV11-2	TGTGCCAGCGACCCTAGCGGCGGGCGTGAGCAGTTCTTC	CASDPSGGREQFF
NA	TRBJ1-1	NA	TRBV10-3	TGTGCCATCAGTGAGTCGGAAGGGAACACTGAAGCTTTCTTT	CAISESEGNTEAFF